This entry lists 10 T cell receptor beta chains sequenced from one sample in a study of control samples from healthy donors and cancer patients. The data were produced by immunoSEQ multiplex PCR, yet TCRdb's version contains in-frame clones alone and is incomplete. The repertoire consists of fewer than 200,000 clones, with around 95% occurring once and the leading ten covering approximately 4%. Material: blood. The source is a woman aged 55-70 years in good health.

This chain joins TRBV14 and TRBJ1-6; D is ambiguous. Germline V gene data show CDR1 as SGHDN and CDR2 as FVKESK. The V end lost 0 bases, the J end lost 8 bases, and 11 bases lay between the germline ends. CDR3 size: 15 residues. CDR3 DNA: TGTGCCAGCAGCCAAGATTCCGGATTTGATTCACCCCTCCACTTT. Protein product: CASSQDSGFDSPLHF.

J is TRBJ1-3 and V is TRBV5-4, with 7 bases identical to TRBD1. Germline V lookup: CDR1 SGHNT, CDR2 YYREEE (reference sequence). V lost 3 bases, J lost 2 bases, and 11 bases stayed unmatched. The CDR3 is made up of 17 amino acids. The CDR3 protein is CASSWGQSKPPGNTIYF. The CDR3 DNA sequence: TGTGCCAGCAGCTGGGGACAGTCCAAGCCTCCTGGAAACACCATATATTTT. The full variable domain, its missing parts supplied by reference TRBV5-4 and TRBJ1-3, is ETGVTQSPTHLIKTRGQQVTLRCSSQSGHNTVSWYQQALGQGPQFIFQYYREEENGRGNFPPRFSGLQFPNYSSELNVNALELDDSALYLCASSWGQSKPPGNTIYFGEGSWLTVV.

The chain couples TRBV7-3 to TRBJ2-2; D is tentatively TRBD1 or TRBD2 (5 bases each). With 5 bases removed from V and 3 bases from J, the gap between germline ends came to 19 bases. Germline CDR1 and CDR2: SGHTA and FQGTGA. CDR3 size: 17 residues. The CDR3 spells CASSPPWGKRDTGELFF. Here the CDR3 DNA reads TGTGCCAGCAGCCCCCCGTGGGGGAAACGGGACACCGGGGAGCTGTTTTTT. Drawing the rest from reference TRBV7-3 and TRBJ2-2, the complete variable domain is GAGVSQTPSNKVTEKGKYVELRCDPISGHTALYWYRQSLGQGPEFLIYFQGTGAADDSGLPNDRFFAVRPEGSVSTLKIQRTERGDSAVYLCASSPPWGKRDTGELFFGEGSRLTVL.

This clone was seen just once. The chain recombines TRBV30 with TRBJ1-1, with a possible D match to TRBD1 (5 bases). CDR1 and CDR2 (germline): GTSNPN, SVGIG (reference sequence). Trimming took 4 bases from V and 1 from J, leaving 13 bases between them. CDR3 size: 14 residues. CDR3 residues: CAWNLGTTNTEAFF. CDR3 bases: TGTGCCTGGAACCTCGGGACGACGAACACTGAAGCTTTCTTT.

The V call is TRBV5-4, the J call TRBJ2-5, with 12 bases matching TRBD2. There are 17 residues in the CDR3. Germline assignment: CDR1 SGHNT and CDR2 YYREEE (reference sequence). Trimming removed 1 base from V and 1 base from J; junction bases left unmatched: 5. The CDR3 DNA sequence: TGTGCCAGCAGCTTGCAACTAGCGGGGGGACCCCAAGAGACCCAGTACTTC. Its protein is CASSLQLAGGPQETQYF.

The chain recombines TRBV6-2 or TRBV6-3 with TRBJ1-3; 11 positions agree with TRBD1. J lost 4 bases, V lost 4 bases, and 12 bases had no gene match. Germline lookup yields CDR1 MNHEY and CDR2 SVGEGT. The CDR3 extends over 18 amino acids. CDR3 bases: TGTGCCAGCAGTTCGGACAGGGGGCGATATTCGGGAGGAAACACCATATATTTT. Amino acid sequence: CASSSDRGRYSGGNTIYF.

J is TRBJ1-1 and V is TRBV30; D possibly corresponds to TRBD1 (5 bases). Germline V gene sequence: CDR1 GTSNPN, CDR2 SVGIG (reference sequence). With 4 bases removed from V and 1 base from J, the gap between germline ends came to 10 bases. The CDR3 length is 13 residues. The chain's CDR3 is CAWTNGGNTEAFF. The CDR3 DNA is TGTGCCTGGACCAATGGGGGGAACACTGAAGCTTTCTTT.

The rearrangement uses TRBV30 and TRBJ1-1; the D gene is possibly TRBD1 (5 bases). V shed 2 bases and J shed 6 bases, with 10 bases lying between them. CDR1 and CDR2 from the germline V gene are GTSNPN and SVGIG (reference sequence). The CDR3 loop spans 12 amino acids. Written as DNA, the CDR3 is TGTGCCTGGAGTCCCGGGACCCCTGAAGCTTTCTTT. It codes for CAWSPGTPEAFF. The full variable domain, its missing parts supplied by reference TRBV30 and TRBJ1-1, is SQTIHQWPATLVQPVGSPLSLECTVEGTSNPNLYWYRQAAGRGLQLLFYSVGIGQISSEVPQNLSASRPQDRQFILSSKKLLLSDSGFYLCAWSPGTPEAFFGQGTRLTVV.

The chain combines TRBV11-2 with TRBJ2-7; the match to TRBD2 covers 8 bases. The junction had 7 bases not matched to a gene; V was cut back by 7 bases and J by 2 bases. The CDR3 is made up of 14 amino acids. CDR1 is SGHAT, CDR2 FQNNGV, per germline. The CDR3 DNA follows: TGTGCCAGCACCCTAAGCGGGAGCCCCTACGAGCAGTACTTC. It translates to CASTLSGSPYEQYF.

The rearrangement uses TRBV19 and TRBJ2-1; 7 positions agree with TRBD1. With V trimmed by 3 bases and J by 7 bases, 12 bases remained unmatched. The germline V gene encodes CDR1 LNHDA and CDR2 SQIVND (reference sequence). This CDR3 has 16 residues. CDR3 nucleotide sequence: TGTGCCAGTAGTATCCCGAATTACAGGGGTTTTAATGAGCAGTTCTTC. Its translation: CASSIPNYRGFNEQFF.